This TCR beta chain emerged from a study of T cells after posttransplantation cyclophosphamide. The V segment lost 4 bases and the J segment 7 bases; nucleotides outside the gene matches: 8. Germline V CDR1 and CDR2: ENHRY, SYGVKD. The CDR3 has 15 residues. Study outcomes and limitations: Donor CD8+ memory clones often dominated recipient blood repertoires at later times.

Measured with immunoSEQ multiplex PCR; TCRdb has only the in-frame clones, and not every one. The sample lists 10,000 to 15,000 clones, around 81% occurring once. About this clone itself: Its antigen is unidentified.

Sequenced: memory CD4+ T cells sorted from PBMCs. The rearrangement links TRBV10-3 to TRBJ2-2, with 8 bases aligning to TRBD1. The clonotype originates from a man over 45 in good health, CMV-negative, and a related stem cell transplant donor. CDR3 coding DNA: TGTGCCATCAGTGGGACAGGGAAGGGCGGCGGGGAGCTGTTTTTT. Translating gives CAISGTGKGGGELFF.